These T cell receptor beta chains were read from a single sample in a study of tumor-infiltrating lymphocytes in primary liver carcinoma. TCRdb used MiXCR to reprocess the multiplex PCR reads, holding one entry per CDR3 protein. The sample lists about 190,000 distinct CDR3 sequences; about 82% were seen once. Sequenced input: tumor tissue from primary liver carcinoma. Receptor source: a man aged 35 to 55 with primary liver carcinoma and hepatitis B virus infection. Each CDR3 is given with its conserved first and last residue. The order of the fields is D gene, J gene, V gene, clone size, CDR3 protein, CDR3 DNA. A D gene is named only where the DNA matches it firmly. Only part of the rows carry a size: once, few, many, or a class if the clone is expanded.

d_call: .
j_call: TRBJ2-6
v_call: TRBV4-3
clone_size: .
cdr3_aa: CASSQDLDSSYSGANVLTF
cdr3_nt: TGCGCCAGCAGCCAAGATTTAGACAGTTCCTACTCTGGGGCCAACGTCCTGACTTTT

d_call: .
j_call: TRBJ1-1
v_call: TRBV4-1
clone_size: .
cdr3_aa: CASRLGQNTEAFF
cdr3_nt: TGTGCCAGCAGACTTGGACAGAACACTGAAGCTTTCTTT

d_call: .
j_call: TRBJ2-5
v_call: TRBV6-5
clone_size: .
cdr3_aa: CDSSSGKPEIPQETQYF
cdr3_nt: TGTGACAGCAGTTCCGGAAAGCCAGAGATCCCTCAAGAGACCCAGTACTTC

d_call: .
j_call: TRBJ2-5
v_call: TRBV7-2
clone_size: few
cdr3_aa: CASSPRGPETQYF
cdr3_nt: TGTGCCAGCAGCCCGAGAGGGCCAGAGACCCAGTACTTC

d_call: .
j_call: TRBJ2-5
v_call: TRBV6-1
clone_size: many
cdr3_aa: CASSPERGMVQTQYF
cdr3_nt: TGTGCCAGCAGCCCCGAGAGGGGTATGGTGCAGACCCAGTACTTC

d_call: .
j_call: TRBJ2-3
v_call: TRBV6-5
clone_size: .
cdr3_aa: CTSSYPGLGTQYF
cdr3_nt: TGTACCAGCAGTTACCCTGGCCTAGGGACGCAGTATTTT

d_call: .
j_call: TRBJ1-1
v_call: TRBV29-1
clone_size: .
cdr3_aa: CSVAPGWRMNIEAFF
cdr3_nt: TGCAGCGTTGCCCCCGGATGGAGAATGAACATTGAAGCTTTCTTT

d_call: .
j_call: TRBJ1-4
v_call: TRBV12-3/TRBV12-4
clone_size: few
cdr3_aa: CASSTSGREKLFF
cdr3_nt: TGTGCCAGCAGTACCTCAGGGAGAGAAAAACTGTTTTTT

d_call: .
j_call: TRBJ1-4
v_call: TRBV6-1
clone_size: .
cdr3_aa: CASSEVGVATNEKQFF
cdr3_nt: TGTGCCAGCAGTGAAGTGGGGGTTGCAACTAATGAAAAACAGTTTTTT

d_call: TRBD1
j_call: TRBJ2-3
v_call: TRBV5-5
clone_size: once
cdr3_aa: CTSSRGSGTGGTDTQYF
cdr3_nt: TGTACCAGCAGCCGGGGATCCGGGACAGGGGGCACAGATACGCAGTATTTT

d_call: .
j_call: TRBJ2-2
v_call: TRBV5-1
clone_size: .
cdr3_aa: CASSLHHRTITGELFF
cdr3_nt: TGCGCCAGCAGCTTACATCATAGGACTATTACCGGGGAGCTGTTTTTT

d_call: TRBD1
j_call: TRBJ2-1
v_call: TRBV29-1
clone_size: .
cdr3_aa: CSVEGTGVSNEQIF
cdr3_nt: TGCAGCGTCGAAGGGACAGGGGTGAGCAATGAGCAGATCTTC

d_call: .
j_call: TRBJ2-3
v_call: TRBV6-1
clone_size: .
cdr3_aa: CATNEESSSAGDTQYF
cdr3_nt: TGTGCCACCAATGAGGAAAGTTCCTCCGCCGGTGATACGCAGTATTTT

d_call: TRBD2
j_call: TRBJ2-6
v_call: TRBV29-1
clone_size: .
cdr3_aa: CSVGGISGSLSGANVLTF
cdr3_nt: TGCAGCGTCGGAGGGATTAGCGGGAGCCTCTCTGGGGCCAACGTCCTGACTTTC

d_call: .
j_call: TRBJ2-1
v_call: TRBV4-1
clone_size: .
cdr3_aa: CASSLTPGYGNKQFF
cdr3_nt: TGCGCCAGCAGCCTTACCCCGGGGTATGGCAATAAGCAGTTCTTC

d_call: .
j_call: TRBJ1-5
v_call: TRBV11-3
clone_size: .
cdr3_aa: CASILDLGVAQAQHF
cdr3_nt: TGTGCCAGCATCTTAGATTTGGGGGTGGCTCAGGCCCAGCATTTT

d_call: .
j_call: TRBJ2-3
v_call: TRBV24-1
clone_size: .
cdr3_aa: CATSDLSGTYTQYF
cdr3_nt: TGTGCCACCAGTGACCTTAGCGGCACATATACACAGTATTTT

d_call: TRBD2
j_call: TRBJ2-1
v_call: TRBV11-2
clone_size: .
cdr3_aa: CASSSGLSSGRDETQFF
cdr3_nt: TGTGCCAGCAGCTCAGGGCTGTCTAGCGGGAGGGATGAGACCCAGTTCTTC

d_call: TRBD2
j_call: TRBJ2-5
v_call: TRBV12-3/TRBV12-4
clone_size: .
cdr3_aa: CASGLAGVVTQSF
cdr3_nt: TGTGCCAGCGGTTTAGCGGGGGTAGTGACCCAGTCCTTC

d_call: TRBD2
j_call: TRBJ2-1
v_call: TRBV10-3
clone_size: .
cdr3_aa: CAISVTGGSSYNEQFF
cdr3_nt: TGTGCCATTAGTGTAACGGGGGGGAGCTCCTACAATGAGCAGTTCTTC

d_call: .
j_call: TRBJ2-7
v_call: TRBV6-5
clone_size: .
cdr3_aa: CASSFGPGKVYEQYF
cdr3_nt: TGTGCCAGCAGTTTTGGACCGGGAAAAGTCTACGAGCAGTACTTC

d_call: .
j_call: TRBJ1-3
v_call: TRBV11-1
clone_size: .
cdr3_aa: CASCEAGIVGNTKYF
cdr3_nt: TGTGCCAGCTGCGAAGCAGGGATCGTCGGAAACACCAAATATTTT

d_call: .
j_call: TRBJ2-2
v_call: TRBV6-1
clone_size: once
cdr3_aa: CASSESVNTWELSF
cdr3_nt: TGTGCCAGCAGTGAATCAGTGAACACCTGGGAGCTGTCTTTT

d_call: .
j_call: TRBJ2-2
v_call: TRBV5-1
clone_size: many
cdr3_aa: CASSFYTGELFF
cdr3_nt: TGCGCCAGCAGTTTTTACACCGGGGAGCTGTTTTTT

d_call: .
j_call: TRBJ2-7
v_call: TRBV6-2/TRBV6-3
clone_size: .
cdr3_aa: CARSYEVACEQYF
cdr3_nt: TGTGCCCGCAGTTACGAGGTAGCCTGCGAGCAGTACTTC

d_call: .
j_call: TRBJ2-2
v_call: TRBV29-1
clone_size: .
cdr3_aa: CSVRGSGELFF
cdr3_nt: TGCAGCGTAAGGGGATCCGGGGAGCTATTTTTT

d_call: .
j_call: TRBJ2-7
v_call: TRBV6-6
clone_size: .
cdr3_aa: CASSYSGRFGEEYF
cdr3_nt: TGTGCCAGCAGTTACTCTGGCAGGTTTGGCGAGGAGTACTTC

d_call: TRBD1
j_call: TRBJ1-1
v_call: TRBV6-5
clone_size: .
cdr3_aa: CTSSYGTGEAFF
cdr3_nt: TGTACCAGCAGTTACGGGACAGGGGAAGCGTTCTTT

d_call: TRBD1
j_call: TRBJ2-7
v_call: TRBV5-5
clone_size: .
cdr3_aa: CASSLAWSGGSYEQYF
cdr3_nt: TGTGCCAGCAGCTTGGCCTGGTCAGGGGGCAGCTACGAGCAGTACTTC

d_call: TRBD2
j_call: TRBJ2-1
v_call: TRBV15
clone_size: .
cdr3_aa: CASSSRTSGRQDEQFF
cdr3_nt: TGTGCCTCCAGTTCCCGGACTAGCGGGAGGCAGGATGAGCAGTTCTTC

d_call: TRBD1
j_call: TRBJ2-1
v_call: TRBV4-2
clone_size: .
cdr3_aa: CASSQVSGGYTGNGQFF
cdr3_nt: TGTGCCAGCAGCCAAGTTTCAGGGGGATATACGGGGAATGGGCAGTTCTTC

d_call: .
j_call: TRBJ2-3
v_call: TRBV29-1
clone_size: .
cdr3_aa: CSIGRDTTSTNTQYF
cdr3_nt: TGCAGCATAGGACGGGACACTACTAGCACAAATACGCAGTACTTT

d_call: TRBD1
j_call: TRBJ2-5
v_call: TRBV6-6
clone_size: .
cdr3_aa: CASRGTGGFEETQYF
cdr3_nt: TGTGCCAGTAGGGGTACAGGGGGCTTCGAGGAGACCCAGTATTTC

d_call: .
j_call: TRBJ2-5
v_call: TRBV12-3/TRBV12-4
clone_size: many
cdr3_aa: CASSPVVEETQYF
cdr3_nt: TGTGCCAGCAGTCCAGTCGTGGAGGAGACCCAGTACTTC

d_call: .
j_call: TRBJ2-5
v_call: TRBV6-2/TRBV6-3
clone_size: .
cdr3_aa: CTSSQEQRRQETQYF
cdr3_nt: TGTACCAGCAGTCAGGAACAGAGACGGCAAGAGACCCAGTACTTC

d_call: TRBD1
j_call: TRBJ2-1
v_call: TRBV6-5
clone_size: .
cdr3_aa: CDRSQRQGGEQFF
cdr3_nt: TGTGACAGGAGTCAACGACAGGGGGGTGAGCAGTTCTTC

d_call: TRBD1
j_call: TRBJ2-5
v_call: TRBV4-1
clone_size: once
cdr3_aa: CVSCKRDREETQYF
cdr3_nt: TGCGTCAGCTGCAAACGGGACAGGGAAGAGACCCAGTACTTC

d_call: .
j_call: TRBJ2-2
v_call: TRBV29-1
clone_size: .
cdr3_aa: CSVAKGTVELFF
cdr3_nt: TGCAGCGTTGCAAAGGGGACCGTAGAGCTGTTTTTT

d_call: .
j_call: TRBJ1-1
v_call: TRBV29-1
clone_size: .
cdr3_aa: CSVAQEDTEAFF
cdr3_nt: TGCAGCGTTGCCCAGGAGGACACTGAAGCTTTCTTT

d_call: TRBD1
j_call: TRBJ2-7
v_call: TRBV12-3/TRBV12-4
clone_size: .
cdr3_aa: CACSSGAGGYEQYF
cdr3_nt: TGTGCCTGCAGTTCGGGGGCAGGGGGCTACGAGCAATACTTC

d_call: .
j_call: TRBJ2-2
v_call: TRBV5-1
clone_size: .
cdr3_aa: CTSSAHLGETNTGELFF
cdr3_nt: TGCACCAGCAGCGCCCACTTGGGCGAAACGAACACCGGGGAGCTGTTTTTT

d_call: .
j_call: TRBJ2-1
v_call: TRBV11-1
clone_size: .
cdr3_aa: CASNLRGPLDNEQFF
cdr3_nt: TGTGCCAGCAACTTACGGGGACCGCTGGACAATGAGCAGTTCTTC

d_call: TRBD1
j_call: TRBJ2-7
v_call: TRBV2
clone_size: .
cdr3_aa: CVSSLQGASFGEQYF
cdr3_nt: TGTGTCAGCAGTCTACAGGGGGCCTCTTTCGGGGAGCAGTACTTC

d_call: .
j_call: TRBJ2-7
v_call: TRBV6-5
clone_size: .
cdr3_aa: CVISRPPAIGRYEQYF
cdr3_nt: TGTGTCATCAGTCGCCCTCCAGCGATTGGTCGGTACGAGCAGTACTTC

d_call: .
j_call: TRBJ1-2
v_call: TRBV12-3/TRBV12-4
clone_size: .
cdr3_aa: CASSLDIINYGYTF
cdr3_nt: TGTGCCAGCAGTTTGGACATAATTAACTATGGCTACACCTTC

d_call: .
j_call: TRBJ2-6
v_call: TRBV14
clone_size: .
cdr3_aa: CASNQERPGVPPGANVLTF
cdr3_nt: TGTGCCAGCAACCAAGAACGGCCAGGGGTCCCTCCTGGGGCCAACGTCCTGACTTTC

d_call: .
j_call: TRBJ2-2
v_call: TRBV5-1
clone_size: .
cdr3_aa: CASSPSLGHGITGELFF
cdr3_nt: TGCGCCAGCAGCCCTAGCTTAGGGCATGGTATCACCGGAGAGCTGTTTTTT

d_call: .
j_call: TRBJ2-7
v_call: TRBV6-2/TRBV6-3
clone_size: .
cdr3_aa: CASSYWGARTEDYEQYF
cdr3_nt: TGTGCCAGCAGTTATTGGGGAGCCAGGACAGAGGACTACGAGCAATACTTC

d_call: TRBD2
j_call: TRBJ2-5
v_call: TRBV2
clone_size: .
cdr3_aa: CVSSGTSGYQVNQYF
cdr3_nt: TGTGTCAGCTCCGGGACTAGTGGATACCAAGTGAACCAGTACTTC

d_call: TRBD2
j_call: TRBJ2-5
v_call: TRBV4-3
clone_size: once
cdr3_aa: CASNQAASGRIGETKYF
cdr3_nt: TGCGCCAGCAACCAAGCGGCTAGCGGGAGGATTGGTGAGACCAAGTACTTC

d_call: .
j_call: TRBJ2-3
v_call: TRBV29-1
clone_size: .
cdr3_aa: CSVLGSSGIDTQYF
cdr3_nt: TGCAGCGTTCTAGGTAGTAGCGGCATAGATACGCAATATTTT

d_call: .
j_call: TRBJ2-3
v_call: TRBV7-6
clone_size: .
cdr3_aa: CASSFLLSAQTDTQYF
cdr3_nt: TGTGCCAGCAGCTTCCTGCTCTCGGCCCAAACAGATACGCAGTATTTT

d_call: .
j_call: TRBJ2-2
v_call: TRBV2
clone_size: once
cdr3_aa: CASRGSVNTGELFF
cdr3_nt: TGTGCCAGCAGGGGCTCGGTTAACACCGGGGAGCTGTTTTTT

d_call: .
j_call: TRBJ2-2
v_call: TRBV6-1
clone_size: .
cdr3_aa: CASSESVDSTGELFF
cdr3_nt: TGTGCCAGCAGTGAAAGCGTGGATAGCACCGGGGAGTTGTTTTTT

d_call: .
j_call: TRBJ2-7
v_call: TRBV5-4
clone_size: .
cdr3_aa: CASSLRGYPYEQYF
cdr3_nt: TGTGCCAGCAGCTTGCGGGGCTATCCCTACGAGCAGTACTTC